This T cell receptor beta chain was sequenced for a study of OX40 agonist ivuxolimab in advanced cancers. Overall study: Around 40% of patients had received prior checkpoint inhibitor therapy. In three patients, partial responses were observed, one with hepatocellular carcinoma and two with cutaneous melanoma.

Broader study findings: Not determined was the antigen specificity of the expanded peripheral T cells.

V lost 0 bases and J 9 bases, leaving 7 bases between the germline ends. Germline V gene lookup returns CDR1 SNHLY and CDR2 FYNNEI. The CDR3 is made up of 12 amino acids. Systemic immunosuppression or a history of autoimmune disease excluded patients. The table came from immunoSEQ multiplex PCR; TCRdb's copy has only in-frame clones and leaves some out. There are approximately 65,000 clones in the sample; around 90% occur only once, and 0.7% to 0.9% lies in the top ten. Turning to this clone: Antigen specificity is unknown.

Material: CD4+ or CD8+ T cells sorted from blood, obtained in a trial of the OX40 agonist ivuxolimab. The TCR was taken from an adult with an advanced solid tumor such as melanoma, head and neck, liver or kidney cancer. The chain has TRBV2 and TRBJ2-3; D remains unclear. DNA of the CDR3: TGTGCCAGCAGTGAAGCTGGCGAAACGCAGTATTTT. Translated, it gives CASSEAGETQYF. The full variable domain, rest sourced from reference TRBV2 and TRBJ2-3, is EPEVTQTPSHQVTQMGQEVILRCVPISNHLYFYWYRQILGQKVEFLVSFYNNEISEKSEIFDDQFSVERPDGSNFTLKIRSTKLEDSAMYFCASSEAGETQYFGPGTRLTVL.